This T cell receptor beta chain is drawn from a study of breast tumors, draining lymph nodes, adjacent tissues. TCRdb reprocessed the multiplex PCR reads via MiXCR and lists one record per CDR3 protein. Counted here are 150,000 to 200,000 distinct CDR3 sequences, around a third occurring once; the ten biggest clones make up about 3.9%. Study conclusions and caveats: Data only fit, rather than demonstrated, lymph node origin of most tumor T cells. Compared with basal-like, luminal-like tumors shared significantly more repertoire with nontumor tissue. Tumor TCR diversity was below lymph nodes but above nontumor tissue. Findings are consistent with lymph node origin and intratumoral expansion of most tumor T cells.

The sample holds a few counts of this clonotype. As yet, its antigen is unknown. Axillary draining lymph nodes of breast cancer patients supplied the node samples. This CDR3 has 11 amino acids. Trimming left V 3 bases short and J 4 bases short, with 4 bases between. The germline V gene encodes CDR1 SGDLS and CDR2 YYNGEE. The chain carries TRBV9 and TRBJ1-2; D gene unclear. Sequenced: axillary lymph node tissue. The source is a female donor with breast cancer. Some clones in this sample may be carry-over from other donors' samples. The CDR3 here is CASSGTYGYTF. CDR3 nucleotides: TGTGCCAGCAGCGGTACCTATGGCTACACCTTC.